The sample holds a few counts of the clone carrying this TCR beta chain. The data were obtained in a study of cytomegalovirus exposure and HLA in healthy donors. Trimming shortened V by 3 bases and J by 0 bases, and 18 bases separated the two germline ends. CDR1 is MGHRA, CDR2 YSYEKL, per germline. This CDR3 region has 18 residues. PCR primers comprised 60 Vbeta and 13 Jbeta primers. Repertoires were generated with immunoSEQ multiplex PCR, while TCRdb's copy carries only in-frame clones and drops some. This table holds approximately 160,000 clones, approximately 81% found once. The chain joins TRBV4-1 to TRBJ1-3; TRBD1 is a possible D gene (6 bases). The source is a boy younger than 10 in good health and CMV-seronegative. Material for sequencing was PBMCs. CDR3 region: CASSHGFDRPTSGNTIYF. The DNA of the CDR3 is TGCGCCAGCAGCCACGGTTTTGACAGGCCGACCTCTGGAAACACCATATATTTT.